This T cell receptor beta chain was captured by sequencing in a study of CD8 T cells in Susac syndrome. CD8+ and CD4+ T cells from blood underwent TCR beta sequencing, which was carried out in a high-throughput format. Relapsing-remitting disease, either stable or active, was present in the treatment-naive patients who were the multiple sclerosis controls. The V end lost 2 bases, the J end lost 0 bases, and 13 bases lay between the germline ends. CDR1 and CDR2 (germline): DFQATT, SNEGSKA (reference sequence). CDR3 length: 15 residues. An input of roughly 0.45 to 1 ug of RNA was subjected to reverse transcription using random hexamers. Multiplex immunoSEQ PCR targeted 54 Vbeta and 13 Jbeta TCR beta segments. TCRdb passed the immunoSEQ multiplex PCR reads through MiXCR, listing each CDR3 protein once. The data show roughly 130,000 distinct CDR3 sequences, roughly 94% seen once.

V is TRBV20-1 and J is TRBJ1-2; D gene unclear. The receptor comes from a human donor with multiple sclerosis. The sequencing sample was made of CD4+ T cells from PBMCs. The CDR3 DNA reads TGCAGTGCTAGACTACTCGGGTATCCTAACTATGGCTACACCTTC. Its protein product is CSARLLGYPNYGYTF.